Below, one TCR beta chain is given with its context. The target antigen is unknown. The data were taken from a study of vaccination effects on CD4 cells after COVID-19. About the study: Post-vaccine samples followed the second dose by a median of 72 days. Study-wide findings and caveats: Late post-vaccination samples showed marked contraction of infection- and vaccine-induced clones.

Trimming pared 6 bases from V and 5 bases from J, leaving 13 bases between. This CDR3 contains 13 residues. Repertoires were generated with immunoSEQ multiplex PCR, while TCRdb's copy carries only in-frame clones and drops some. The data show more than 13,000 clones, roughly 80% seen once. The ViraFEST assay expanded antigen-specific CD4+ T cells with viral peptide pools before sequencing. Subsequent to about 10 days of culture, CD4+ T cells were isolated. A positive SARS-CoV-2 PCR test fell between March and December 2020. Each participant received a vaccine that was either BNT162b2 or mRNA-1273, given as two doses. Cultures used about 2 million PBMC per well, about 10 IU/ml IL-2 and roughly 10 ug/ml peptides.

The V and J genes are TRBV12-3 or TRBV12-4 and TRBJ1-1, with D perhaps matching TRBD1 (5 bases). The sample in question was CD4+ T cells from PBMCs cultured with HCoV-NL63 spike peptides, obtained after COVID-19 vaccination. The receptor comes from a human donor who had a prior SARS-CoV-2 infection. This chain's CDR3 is CASSPIGGTEAFF. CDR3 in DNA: TGTGCCAGCAGCCCTATTGGGGGTACTGAAGCTTTCTTT.